These 15 T cell receptor beta chains originate from one sample sequenced in a study of response to subunit inactivated influenza vaccine. TCRdb processed the RT-PCR reads anew with MiXCR; each CDR3 protein has one entry. The table has over 650,000 distinct CDR3 sequences, approximately 17% seen once. Sequencing used PBMCs from blood, obtained 5 days after vaccination. Receptors originate from a middle-aged man who received an inactivated influenza vaccine.

The CDR3 is CSARTEGQQETQYF. CDR3 nucleotide sequence: TGCAGTGCTAGAACGGAGGGACAGCAAGAGACCCAGTACTTC. V and J are TRBV20-1 and TRBJ2-5; maybe TRBD1 (7 bases). The germline V gene has CDR1 DFQATT and CDR2 SNEGSKA (reference sequence). The V gene lost 2 bases and the J gene lost 2 bases, with 12 bases spanning the gap. This CDR3 comprises 14 residues.

The chain links TRBV5-6 to TRBJ2-7; D unresolved. The tail of the sequence fits TRBJ2-1 better, so the J call may be wrong. This CDR3 region has 12 residues. Germline values: CDR1 SGHDT, CDR2 YYEEEE. The CDR3 DNA reads TGTGCCAGCAGCCTAGGCCACTACGAGCAGTTCTTC. Amino acids: CASSLGHYEQFF.

This chain joins TRBV6-5 and TRBJ2-2; D is perhaps TRBD1 (6 bases). V was trimmed by 4 bases and J by 3 bases, leaving 9 bases between them. CDR3 length: 14 amino acids. Germline V CDR1 and CDR2: MNHEY, SVGAGI. CDR3 in DNA: TGTGCCAGCAGTTGGGACACCGACACCGGGGAGCTGTTTTTT. Translation: CASSWDTDTGELFF.

V gene TRBV20-1 combines with J gene TRBJ2-3; D not certain. CDR3 length: 13 amino acids. The germline CDR1 and CDR2 sequences are DFQATT and SNEGSKA (reference sequence). V lost 7 bases to trimming and J lost 0 bases, with 11 bases between them. The CDR3 sequence: CSVWRQSTDTQYF. The CDR3 DNA is TGCAGTGTGTGGCGGCAGAGCACAGATACGCAGTATTTT.

The chain uses TRBV12-3 or TRBV12-4 and TRBJ2-3; 8 bases align to TRBD2. Losses at the gene ends were 4 bases for V and 3 bases for J; bases not matched to a gene: 15. The CDR3 sequence is 18 residues long. The CDR3 nucleotides read TGTGCCAGCAGTTGGGGTGACGTAGCGGGGATCAAAACAGATACGCAGTATTTT. Protein sequence: CASSWGDVAGIKTDTQYF.

The rearrangement joins TRBV20-1 to TRBJ2-7; D not certain. The CDR3 has 13 amino acids. Germline CDR1 and CDR2: DFQATT and SNEGSKA (reference sequence). V was shortened by 6 bases and J by 2 bases, with 14 bases between the two germline ends. CDR3 amino acids: CSALDQRAYEQYF. As DNA, the CDR3 is TGCAGTGCCTTAGACCAAAGGGCCTACGAGCAGTACTTC.

This clonotype came up a few times. J is TRBJ2-7 and V is TRBV6-5; 8 bases agree with TRBD1. Germline lookup yields CDR1 MNHEY and CDR2 SVGAGI. The CDR3 is 12 amino acids. V was pared by 2 bases and J by 12 bases, with 6 bases of the junction left unmatched. CDR3 sequence (DNA): TGTGCCAGCAGTTACCTCCGGGACAGGTTGTACTTC. This codes for CASSYLRDRLYF.

This chain links TRBV27 with TRBJ2-1; D might be TRBD1 or TRBD2, each matching 5 bases. From germline, CDR1 is MNHEY and CDR2 SMNVEV (reference sequence). CDR3 length equals 13 residues. Deletions cut 5 bases from V and 7 bases from J, with 12 bases between. For the CDR3, the DNA is TGTGCCAGCAGTCCGGGACGGGGTAATGAGCAGTTCTTC. As protein: CASSPGRGNEQFF.

This chain connects TRBV6-1 to TRBJ2-1; 8 nucleotides agree with TRBD1. Trimming at V came to 7 bases and at J to 8 bases, leaving 10 bases not matched to a gene. CDR3 length equals 14 residues. CDR1 is MNHNS and CDR2 is SASEGT in the germline V gene. CDR3 DNA: TGTGCCAGCACGCCCTGGACAGGGAATTATGAGCAGTTCTTC. As protein: CASTPWTGNYEQFF.

This clonotype was seen repeatedly, ten times or more. The V and J genes are TRBV12-3 or TRBV12-4 and TRBJ2-2; D is uncertain. This CDR3 is 12 amino acids long. With 6 bases removed from V and 3 bases from J, the gap between germline ends came to 5 bases. Written as DNA, the CDR3 is TGTGCCAGCAGCCCAGACACCGGGGAGCTGTTTTTT. Its protein is CASSPDTGELFF.

This chain uses TRBV7-2 with TRBJ2-5; TRBD1 aligns across 8 bases. The CDR3 is 15 residues long. Unmatched junction bases numbered 9, after V lost 8 bases and J lost 1 base. Per germline, CDR1 SGHTA and CDR2 FQGNSA. CDR3 loop: CASRRDRSLQETQYF. The CDR3 region has the DNA TGTGCCAGCCGCCGGGACAGGAGCCTCCAAGAGACCCAGTACTTC.

This clonotype was detected a few times. The chain is built from TRBV27 and TRBJ2-1; 8 bases are shared with TRBD2. CDR3 length equals 16 residues. V gave up 2 bases and J gave up 6 bases; unmatched junction bases: 9. Germline CDR1 is MNHEY and CDR2 is SMNVEV (reference sequence). The DNA of the CDR3 is TGTGCCAGCAGTTTAGGAACTAGCGGAGGCCCCAATGAGCAGTTCTTC. Translation gives CASSLGTSGGPNEQFF.

The chain employs TRBV14 and TRBJ2-1; no reliable D call. This CDR3 comprises 14 residues. Per the germline V gene, CDR1 is SGHDN and CDR2 is FVKESK. V lost 2 bases and J lost 12, with 17 bases in between. In DNA form, the CDR3 reads TGTGCCAGCAGCCAAAACCAGGTCAGACCCGCGCAGTTCTTC. It translates to CASSQNQVRPAQFF.

This clonotype was picked up a small number of times. The V call is TRBV3-1, the J call TRBJ2-1; TRBD2 might be the D (6 bases). With 5 bases removed from V and 4 bases from J, the gap between germline ends came to 9 bases. Germline V lookup: CDR1 LGHDT, CDR2 YNNKEL (reference sequence). CDR3 length: 13 residues. Written as DNA, the CDR3 is TGTGCCAGCAGCAACCGGGGGTACAATGAGCAGTTCTTC. Protein: CASSNRGYNEQFF.

This clonotype was detected only a few times. V usage is TRBV12-3 or TRBV12-4 and J usage is TRBJ2-3, with D possibly matching TRBD2 (6 bases). This CDR3 is 12 amino acids long. V was shortened by 8 bases and J by 6 bases, with 12 bases between the two germline ends. CDR3 nucleotides: TGTGCCAGCGCTGGGACTGATGATACGCAGTATTTT. Translating gives CASAGTDDTQYF.